This T cell receptor beta chain was found in a study of monozygotic twins with inflammatory bowel disease. This CDR3 spans 15 amino acids. Germline CDR1 and CDR2: SGHDT and YYEEEE. Each sample's cDNA came from eight separate reactions. TCRdb re-called the 5' RACE reads and shows each CDR3 protein once, DNA omitted. The sample holds fewer than 550,000 distinct CDR3 sequences. The clonotype comes from a human donor with ulcerative colitis or Crohn's disease, or a healthy co-twin of an affected twin (not recorded which). Sample: blood. The V gene is TRBV5-6, the J gene TRBJ2-1; TCRdb outputs TRBD2, but without DNA this stays unchecked. The CDR3 protein is CASSLLAGVYNEQFF.